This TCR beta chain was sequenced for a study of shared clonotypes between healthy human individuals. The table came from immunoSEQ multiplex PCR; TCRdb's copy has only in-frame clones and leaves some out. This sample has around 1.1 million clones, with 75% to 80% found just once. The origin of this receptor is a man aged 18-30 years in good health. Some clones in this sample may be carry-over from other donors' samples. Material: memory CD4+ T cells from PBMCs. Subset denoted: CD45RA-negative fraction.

The CDR3 sequence is CSVGGTRGGSGELFF. In DNA form, the CDR3 reads TGCAGCGTTGGCGGGACAAGAGGGGGTAGCGGGGAGCTGTTTTTT. The rearrangement uses TRBV29-1 and TRBJ2-2; D tentatively fits TRBD1 or TRBD2 (6 bases each). This CDR3 has 15 residues. The germline V gene has CDR1 SQVTM and CDR2 ANQGSEA. Trimming removed 4 bases at V and 7 bases at J, with 19 bases between.